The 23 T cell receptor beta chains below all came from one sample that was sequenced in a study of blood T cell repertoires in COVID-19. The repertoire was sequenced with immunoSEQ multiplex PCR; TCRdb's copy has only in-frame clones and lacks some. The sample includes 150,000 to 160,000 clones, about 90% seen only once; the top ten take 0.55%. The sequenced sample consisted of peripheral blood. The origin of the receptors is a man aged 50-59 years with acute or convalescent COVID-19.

In DNA form, the CDR3 reads TGCGCCAGCAGCCGGGACAGTTACGTCCAAGAGACCCAGTACTTC. As protein: CASSRDSYVQETQYF. This sequence joins TRBV5-1 and TRBJ2-5, with 7 bases aligning to TRBD1. Germline V CDR1 and CDR2: SGHRS, YFSETQ. The CDR3 extends over 15 amino acids. After removal of 4 bases from V and 1 base from J, the junction contained 7 bases not matched to a gene.

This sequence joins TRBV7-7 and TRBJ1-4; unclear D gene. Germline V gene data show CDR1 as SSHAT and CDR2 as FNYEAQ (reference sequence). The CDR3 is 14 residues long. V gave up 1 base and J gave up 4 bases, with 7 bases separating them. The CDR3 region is CASSLGPRNEKLFF. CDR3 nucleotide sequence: TGTGCCAGCAGCTTAGGGCCCCGTAATGAAAAACTGTTTTTT.

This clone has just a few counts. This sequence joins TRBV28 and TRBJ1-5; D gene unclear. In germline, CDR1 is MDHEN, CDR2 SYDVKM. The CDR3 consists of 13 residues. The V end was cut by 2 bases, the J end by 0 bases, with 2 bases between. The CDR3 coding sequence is TGTGCCAGCAGTTTACTTAGCAATCAGCCCCAGCATTTT. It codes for CASSLLSNQPQHF.

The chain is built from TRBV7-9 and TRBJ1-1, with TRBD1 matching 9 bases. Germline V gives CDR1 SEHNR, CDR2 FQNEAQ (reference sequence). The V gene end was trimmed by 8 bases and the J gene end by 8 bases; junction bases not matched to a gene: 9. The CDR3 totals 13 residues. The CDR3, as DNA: TGTGCCAGCGGCGACACAGGGGGCCTGGAAGCTTTCTTT. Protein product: CASGDTGGLEAFF.

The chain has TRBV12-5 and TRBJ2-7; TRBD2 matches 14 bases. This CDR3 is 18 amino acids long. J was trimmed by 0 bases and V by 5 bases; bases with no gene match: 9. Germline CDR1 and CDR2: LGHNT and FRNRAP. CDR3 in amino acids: CASGGPGLAGVSSYEQYV. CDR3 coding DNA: TGTGCTAGTGGTGGTCCGGGACTAGCGGGGGTAAGCTCCTACGAGCAGTACGTC.

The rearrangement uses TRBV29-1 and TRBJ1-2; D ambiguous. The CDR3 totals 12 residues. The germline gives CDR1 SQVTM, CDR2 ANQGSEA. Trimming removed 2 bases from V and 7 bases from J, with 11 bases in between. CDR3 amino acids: CSVESRLRGYTF. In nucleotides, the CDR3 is TGCAGCGTTGAATCGAGGCTGCGTGGCTACACCTTC.

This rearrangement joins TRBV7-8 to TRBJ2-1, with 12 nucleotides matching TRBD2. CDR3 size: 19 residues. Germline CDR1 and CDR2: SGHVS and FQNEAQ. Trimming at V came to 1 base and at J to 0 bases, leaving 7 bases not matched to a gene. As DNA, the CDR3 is TGTGCCAGCAGCTTAGAGGCTAGCGGGAGGGCCCCCTCCTACAATGAGCAGTTCTTC. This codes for CASSLEASGRAPSYNEQFF.

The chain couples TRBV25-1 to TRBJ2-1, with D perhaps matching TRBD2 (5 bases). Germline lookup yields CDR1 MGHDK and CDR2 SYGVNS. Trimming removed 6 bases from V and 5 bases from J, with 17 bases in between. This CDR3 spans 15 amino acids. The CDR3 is CASRDLSGRDNEQFF. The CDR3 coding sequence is TGTGCCAGCAGAGACTTGAGCGGCCGGGACAATGAGCAGTTCTTC.

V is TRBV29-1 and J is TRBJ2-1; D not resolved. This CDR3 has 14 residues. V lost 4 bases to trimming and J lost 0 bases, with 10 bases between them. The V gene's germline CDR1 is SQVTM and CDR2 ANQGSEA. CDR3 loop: CSVGMRNSYNEQFF. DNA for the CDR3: TGCAGCGTTGGTATGCGGAACTCCTACAATGAGCAGTTCTTC.

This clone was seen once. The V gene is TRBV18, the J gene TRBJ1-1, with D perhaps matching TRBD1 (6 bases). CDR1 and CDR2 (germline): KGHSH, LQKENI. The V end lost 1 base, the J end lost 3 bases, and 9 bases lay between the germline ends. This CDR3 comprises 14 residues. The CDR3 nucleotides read TGTGCCAGCTCACCACAGGGGGATGACACTGAAGCTTTCTTT. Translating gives CASSPQGDDTEAFF.

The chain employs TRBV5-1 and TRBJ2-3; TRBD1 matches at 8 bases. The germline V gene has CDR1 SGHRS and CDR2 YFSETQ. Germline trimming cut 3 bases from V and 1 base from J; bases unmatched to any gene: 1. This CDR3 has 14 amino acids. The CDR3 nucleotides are TGCGCCAGCAGCTCGGACAGGGGCACAGATACGCAGTATTTT. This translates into CASSSDRGTDTQYF.

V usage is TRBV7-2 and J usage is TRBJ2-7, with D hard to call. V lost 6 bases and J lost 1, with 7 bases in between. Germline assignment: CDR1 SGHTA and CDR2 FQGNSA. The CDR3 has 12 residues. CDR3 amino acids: CASSYLSYEQYF. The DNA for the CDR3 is TGTGCCAGCAGTTATCTTTCCTACGAGCAGTACTTC.

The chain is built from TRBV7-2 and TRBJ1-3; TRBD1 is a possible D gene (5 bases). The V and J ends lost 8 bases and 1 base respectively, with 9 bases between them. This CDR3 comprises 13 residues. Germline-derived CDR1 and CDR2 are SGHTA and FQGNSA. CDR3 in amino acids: CASSRTSGNTIYF. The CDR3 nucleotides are TGTGCCAGCTCCAGGACATCTGGAAACACCATATATTTT.

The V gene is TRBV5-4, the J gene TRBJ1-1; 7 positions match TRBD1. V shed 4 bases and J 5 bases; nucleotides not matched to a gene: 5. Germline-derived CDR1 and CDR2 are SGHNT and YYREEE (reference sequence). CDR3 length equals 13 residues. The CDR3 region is CASSQGTDTEAFF. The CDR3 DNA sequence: TGTGCCAGCAGCCAAGGGACAGATACTGAAGCTTTCTTT.

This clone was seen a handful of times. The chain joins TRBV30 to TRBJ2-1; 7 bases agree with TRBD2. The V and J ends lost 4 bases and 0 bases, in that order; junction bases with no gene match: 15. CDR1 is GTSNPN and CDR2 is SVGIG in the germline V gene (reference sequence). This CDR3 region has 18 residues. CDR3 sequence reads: CAWNKGNRGRASYNEQFF. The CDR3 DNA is TGTGCCTGGAACAAGGGGAACCGGGGGAGGGCCTCCTACAATGAGCAGTTCTTC.

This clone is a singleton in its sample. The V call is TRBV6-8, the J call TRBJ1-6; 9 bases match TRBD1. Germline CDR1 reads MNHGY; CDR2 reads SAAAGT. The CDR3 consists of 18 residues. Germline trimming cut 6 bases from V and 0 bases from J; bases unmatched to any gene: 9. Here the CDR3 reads CASSPKDRGSSYNSPLHF. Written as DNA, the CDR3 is TGTGCCAGCAGCCCAAAGGACAGGGGCAGCTCCTATAATTCACCCCTCCACTTT.

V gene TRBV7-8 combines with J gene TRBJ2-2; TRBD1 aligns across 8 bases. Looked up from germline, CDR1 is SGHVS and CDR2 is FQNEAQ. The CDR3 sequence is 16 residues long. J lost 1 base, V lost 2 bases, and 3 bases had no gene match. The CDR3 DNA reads TGTGCCAGCAGCTTATTCGGGACAGGGAACACCGGGGAGCTGTTTTTT. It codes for CASSLFGTGNTGELFF.

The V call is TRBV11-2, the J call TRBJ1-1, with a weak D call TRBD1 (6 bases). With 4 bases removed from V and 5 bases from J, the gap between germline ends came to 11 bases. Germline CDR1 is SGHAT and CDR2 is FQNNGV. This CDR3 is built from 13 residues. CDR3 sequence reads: CASSSGQATEAFF. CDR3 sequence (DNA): TGTGCCAGCAGCTCGGGACAAGCAACTGAAGCTTTCTTT.

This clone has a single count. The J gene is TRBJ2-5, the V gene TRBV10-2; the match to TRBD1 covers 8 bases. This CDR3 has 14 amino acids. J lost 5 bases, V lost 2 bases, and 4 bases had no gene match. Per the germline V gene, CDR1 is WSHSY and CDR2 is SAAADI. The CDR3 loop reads CASSEAGGRETQYF. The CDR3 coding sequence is TGCGCCAGCAGTGAGGCAGGGGGCAGGGAGACCCAGTACTTC.

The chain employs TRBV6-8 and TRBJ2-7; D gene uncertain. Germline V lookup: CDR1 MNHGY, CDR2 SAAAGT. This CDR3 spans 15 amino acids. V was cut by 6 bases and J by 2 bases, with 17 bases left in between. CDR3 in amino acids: CASRYIRSRPYEQYV. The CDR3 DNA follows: TGTGCCAGCAGATACATTCGGTCTAGACCCTACGAGCAGTACGTC.

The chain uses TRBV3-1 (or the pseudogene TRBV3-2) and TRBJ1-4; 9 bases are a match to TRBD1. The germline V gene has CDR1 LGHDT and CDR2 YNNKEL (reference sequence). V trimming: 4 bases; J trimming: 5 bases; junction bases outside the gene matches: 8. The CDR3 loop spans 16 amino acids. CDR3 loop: CASSPDPGQGNEKLFF. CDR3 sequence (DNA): TGTGCCAGCAGCCCAGATCCGGGACAGGGAAATGAAAAACTGTTTTTT.

The CDR3 protein is CASSVPGGAGTNYGYTF. The CDR3 DNA sequence: TGTGCCAGCAGCGTCCCAGGGGGCGCGGGGACGAACTATGGCTACACCTTC. The V gene is TRBV7-9, the J gene TRBJ1-2; 8 bases agree with TRBD1. Germline V lookup: CDR1 SEHNR, CDR2 FQNEAQ (reference sequence). The CDR3 covers 17 residues. Losses at the gene ends were 5 bases for V and 2 bases for J; bases not matched to a gene: 13.

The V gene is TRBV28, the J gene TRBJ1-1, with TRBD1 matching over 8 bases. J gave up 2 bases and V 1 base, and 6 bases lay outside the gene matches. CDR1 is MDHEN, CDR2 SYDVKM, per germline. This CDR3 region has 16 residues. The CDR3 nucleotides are TGTGCCAGCAGTTTATTCTTTGGGACAGGCAACACTGAAGCTTTCTTT. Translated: CASSLFFGTGNTEAFF.